This is a list of T cell receptor beta chains from one sample in a study of OX40 agonist ivuxolimab in advanced cancers. TCRdb's copy holds only in-frame clones and misses some; the assay was immunoSEQ multiplex PCR. The table includes roughly 53,000 clones, 70% to 90% detected once. Source: CD4+ or CD8+ T cells sorted from blood, taken in a trial of the OX40 agonist ivuxolimab. These receptors all come from an adult with an advanced solid tumor such as melanoma, head and neck, liver or kidney cancer. CDR3s include the opening cysteine and the closing phenylalanine or tryptophan. A D gene is named only where the DNA matches it firmly. Size is stated for part of the rows, as once, few or many counts, or as a class when the clone is expanded.

abundance: -
d_gene: -
len: 13
j_gene: TRBJ1-4
v_gene: TRBV6-1
CDR3aa: CASSPQINEKLFF
CDR3nt: TGTGCCAGCAGTCCTCAGATTAATGAAAAACTGTTTTTT

abundance: -
d_gene: -
len: 14
j_gene: TRBJ1-1
v_gene: TRBV6-1
CDR3aa: CASSIGGENTEAFF
CDR3nt: TGTGCCAGCAGCATCGGGGGGGAGAACACTGAAGCTTTCTTT

abundance: few
d_gene: -
len: 12
j_gene: TRBJ2-7
v_gene: TRBV27
CDR3aa: CASGRGPYEQYF
CDR3nt: TGTGCCAGCGGGCGGGGCCCCTACGAGCAGTACTTC

abundance: -
d_gene: -
len: 16
j_gene: TRBJ2-7
v_gene: TRBV28
CDR3aa: CASSSAVQGNPYEQYF
CDR3nt: TGTGCCAGCAGTTCCGCGGTTCAGGGGAATCCCTACGAGCAGTACTTC

abundance: -
d_gene: TRBD1
len: 16
j_gene: TRBJ1-1
v_gene: TRBV11-3
CDR3aa: CASSLVDQGAGTEAFF
CDR3nt: TGTGCCAGCAGCTTAGTAGATCAGGGGGCAGGAACTGAAGCTTTCTTT

abundance: -
d_gene: -
len: 14
j_gene: TRBJ2-3
v_gene: TRBV5-4
CDR3aa: CASSLRDSTDTQYF
CDR3nt: TGTGCCAGCAGCTTGAGGGACAGCACAGATACGCAGTATTTT

abundance: -
d_gene: -
len: 15
j_gene: TRBJ2-2
v_gene: TRBV7-2
CDR3aa: CASSWKGRDTGELFF
CDR3nt: TGTGCCAGCAGCTGGAAGGGCCGCGACACCGGGGAGCTGTTTTTT

abundance: -
d_gene: -
len: 14
j_gene: TRBJ2-3
v_gene: TRBV4-2
CDR3aa: CASSQEEGTDTQYF
CDR3nt: TGTGCCAGCAGCCAAGAAGAGGGAACAGATACGCAGTATTTT

abundance: -
d_gene: TRBD1
len: 14
j_gene: TRBJ2-7
v_gene: TRBV2
CDR3aa: CASSITGGAGEQYF
CDR3nt: TGTGCCAGCAGTATAACAGGGGGCGCAGGCGAGCAGTACTTC

abundance: few
d_gene: -
len: 12
j_gene: TRBJ2-3
v_gene: TRBV28
CDR3aa: CASSLPTDTQYF
CDR3nt: TGTGCCAGCAGCTTACCCACAGATACGCAGTATTTT

abundance: -
d_gene: -
len: 15
j_gene: TRBJ1-6
v_gene: TRBV2
CDR3aa: CASSEAKGIGSPLHF
CDR3nt: TGTGCCAGCAGTGAAGCTAAGGGAATAGGGTCACCCCTCCACTTT

abundance: -
d_gene: -
len: 13
j_gene: TRBJ1-1
v_gene: TRBV18
CDR3aa: CASSPGERTEAFF
CDR3nt: TGTGCCAGCTCACCAGGGGAAAGGACTGAAGCTTTCTTT

abundance: -
d_gene: TRBD1
len: 15
j_gene: TRBJ1-6
v_gene: TRBV6-6
CDR3aa: CASSFGQGVYSPLHF
CDR3nt: TGTGCCAGCAGTTTTGGACAGGGGGTTTATTCACCCCTCCACTTT

abundance: -
d_gene: -
len: 17
j_gene: TRBJ2-7
v_gene: TRBV5-6
CDR3aa: CAHPGGRALFPSYEQYF
CDR3nt: TGTGCCCACCCGGGGGGCAGGGCCCTTTTCCCATCCTACGAGCAGTACTTC

abundance: -
d_gene: -
len: 11
j_gene: TRBJ2-5
v_gene: TRBV6-5
CDR3aa: CASSQGGTQYF
CDR3nt: TGTGCCAGCAGTCAAGGGGGGACCCAGTACTTC

abundance: -
d_gene: -
len: 12
j_gene: TRBJ2-1
v_gene: TRBV7-9
CDR3aa: CASSPGQDEQFF
CDR3nt: TGTGCCAGCAGCCCAGGACAAGATGAGCAGTTCTTC

abundance: -
d_gene: -
len: 14
j_gene: TRBJ2-2
v_gene: TRBV6-4
CDR3aa: CASSEVATTGELFF
CDR3nt: TGTGCCAGCAGTGAAGTGGCTACCACCGGGGAGCTGTTTTTT

abundance: -
d_gene: -
len: 13
j_gene: TRBJ1-3
v_gene: TRBV5-1
CDR3aa: CASSLVSGNTIYF
CDR3nt: TGCGCCAGCAGCTTGGTCAGTGGAAACACCATATATTTT

abundance: -
d_gene: -
len: 11
j_gene: TRBJ2-5
v_gene: TRBV7-8
CDR3aa: CASSLRGTQYF
CDR3nt: TGTGCCAGCAGCTTGAGGGGGACCCAGTACTTC

abundance: -
d_gene: -
len: 11
j_gene: TRBJ2-3
v_gene: TRBV20-1
CDR3aa: CSARGKDTQYF
CDR3nt: TGCAGTGCACGGGGGAAAGATACGCAGTATTTT

abundance: -
d_gene: TRBD1
len: 19
j_gene: TRBJ1-5
v_gene: TRBV19
CDR3aa: CASSATGVGPPDSNQPQHF
CDR3nt: TGTGCCAGTAGTGCCACAGGGGTGGGACCTCCCGATAGCAATCAGCCCCAGCATTTT

abundance: -
d_gene: -
len: 16
j_gene: TRBJ1-4
v_gene: TRBV2
CDR3aa: CASSDPGSGVNEKLFF
CDR3nt: TGTGCCAGCAGTGATCCCGGGTCGGGGGTTAATGAAAAACTGTTTTTT

abundance: -
d_gene: TRBD2
len: 17
j_gene: TRBJ2-3
v_gene: TRBV5-4
CDR3aa: CASSLGSSGSSTDTQYF
CDR3nt: TGTGCCAGCAGCTTAGGGTCTAGCGGGTCTAGCACAGATACGCAGTATTTT

abundance: -
d_gene: TRBD1
len: 19
j_gene: TRBJ2-5
v_gene: TRBV5-6
CDR3aa: CASSLAPTGTGRFWRTQYF
CDR3nt: TGTGCCAGCAGCTTGGCCCCAACCGGGACAGGGCGATTTTGGCGGACCCAGTACTTC

abundance: -
d_gene: -
len: 12
j_gene: TRBJ2-2
v_gene: TRBV19
CDR3aa: CASYGNTGELFF
CDR3nt: TGTGCCAGTTATGGGAACACCGGGGAGCTGTTTTTT

abundance: -
d_gene: -
len: 13
j_gene: TRBJ2-5
v_gene: TRBV30
CDR3aa: CAWGTRVGETQYF
CDR3nt: TGTGCCTGGGGAACCAGGGTTGGGGAGACCCAGTACTTC